This TCR beta chain is from a study of identical twins (dated by TCRdb to about 2016). Context from the whole study: TCR alpha and beta repertoires from monozygotic twins, unrelated adults of various ages and cord blood were deep-sequenced to test whether fetal clonotypes persist. To rule out contamination, replicate twin experiments were performed at different times with different library preparation protocols.

The study at large found these results: Invariant T cells such as MAIT and iNKT could partly confound zero-insertion analyses, although diverse VJ usage argued against such confounding for most clonotypes. Conclusions relied on cross-sectional statistical analysis, since the same donors could not be followed over many years. Compared with coincidental sharing between unrelated individuals, out-of-frame TCR alpha sequences shared between twins had an excess of sequences with low generation probability. Abundant cord blood beta clonotypes had fewer insertions, young adult naive repertoires showed a similar but weaker trend, and memory repertoires showed no such trend. Recombination models systematically underestimated out-of-frame TCR alpha sharing in monozygotic twins but agreed with sharing between unrelated individuals. Excess twin sharing in beta out-of-frame sequences was weaker because fewer shared sequences lowered the signal-to-noise ratio.

The germline ends are 27 bases apart after V is trimmed by 4 bases and J by 10 bases. The cysteine opens and the phenylalanine closes a CDR3 of 17 amino acids. The read is trimmed to its CDR3 DNA, 51 bases read in frame from base 1. The germline V gene yields SGHRS for CDR1 and YFSETQ for CDR2. Library method: 5' RACE. Sequencing took place on an Illumina HiSeq 2000. Template switching added a universal primer binding site, and the final cDNA carried a unique molecular identifier that allowed TCR cDNA molecules to be counted accurately. Specific primers in the conserved constant-segment region were used to synthesize first-strand cDNA for TCR alpha and beta chains. To control for contamination, every cDNA library was double barcoded, receiving both a SMART-Mk sample barcode and Illumina barcodes. TruSeq adapter sequences, together with Illumina sample barcodes, were added in two successive PCR steps. The Illumina HiSeq platform was used with custom primers to sequence TCR alpha and beta cDNA libraries. Processing in the source paper ran as follows. Unique molecular identifiers were extracted from raw reads with MiGEC, and CDR3 positions were determined with MiXCR. For each individual, recombination models were inferred using an EM algorithm with the repgenHMM and IGoR tools. The analysis of shared clonotypes was done with the tcR package in R, with sharing normalized by the product of cloneset sizes. To study raw recombination free of thymic and clonal selection effects, out-of-frame nonproductive sequences were analyzed. TCRdb handled the public reads itself, with Q25 trimming in fastp and clone calling in MiXCR, and kept productive beta chains. Each record represents a unique CDR3 protein, reported with the most common genes and DNA among its rows. Here the V and J calls rest on TCRdb's processing, not on the authors' analysis. The sample profile shows some 710,000 distinct CDR3 sequences; 5.5% to 6.5% of them were found once. The top ten clonotypes cover about 2% of the sample.

This clonotype was counted only a few times. The antigen it recognizes is unknown. Nothing much larger sits one base from this clone, and base qualities are not available. All donors were healthy Caucasians. The researchers also sequenced three unrelated adults who were not twins: a male aged 18 to 29, a male aged 50 to 59, and a female aged 50 to 59. Miltenyi CD45RO+ enrichment and human naive T-cell isolation kits were used to isolate memory (CD45RO+) and naive T cells from PBMC. The clonotype originates from a man younger than 30 in good health. The V gene is TRBV5-1 and the J gene is TRBJ2-1; the D element might be TRBD1 or TRBD2, as each aligns at 5 bases. The sample comprised naive T cells sorted from blood. The sample's cell subset or site, from its label and the paper: cells isolated with a human naive T-cell isolation kit. The DNA sequence follows: TGCGCCAGCAGCCCTACCGGAGTCGGGACGGCCGTAGCGGAGCAGTTCTTC. Its amino acids are CASSPTGVGTAVAEQFF.